This TCR beta chain came from a study of T cell responses to AZD1222 COVID-19 vaccine. Notes on this clone: Its antigen is unidentified.

Generated by immunoSEQ multiplex PCR, the TCRdb table keeps only in-frame clones and is missing some. Among approximately 80,000 clones listed, approximately 86% were seen once. The ends were cut back, 6 bases at V and 7 bases at J, with 18 bases in the middle. The CDR3 contains 14 residues. Germline assignment: CDR1 SGHAT and CDR2 FQNNGV. Study-wide results and caveats: Without day 14 samples, only post-peak T cell repertoires were studied. Nearly half of unique spike-specific TCRs reportedly avoided B.1.351 and B.1.1.7 mutated regions. The study found Spike-specific TCR breadth and depth rose after two AZD1222 doses. At study baseline, merely over 5 AZD1222 recipients were seropositive.

The sample consisted of peripheral blood, taken on day 0 of MenACWY control vaccination. The V gene is TRBV11-2, the J gene TRBJ1-1; D may be TRBD1 (5 bases). This clonotype was obtained from an adult in good health. CDR3 nucleotide sequence: TGTGCCAGCAGTCCAGGCCAGGGTTCACATGAAGCTTTCTTT. The encoded protein is CASSPGQGSHEAFF.